The present T cell receptor (beta chain) was sequenced within a study of control samples from healthy donors and cancer patients. Deletions cut 7 bases from V and 3 bases from J, with 15 bases between. There are 14 residues in the CDR3. Germline CDR1 is LGHDT and CDR2 is YNNKEL (reference sequence). The method was immunoSEQ multiplex PCR; TCRdb's version includes in-frame clones alone and lacks a portion of them. The sample comprises 150,000 to 170,000 clones, just under 95% of which are singletons, and about 5.6% rests with the top ten. This TCR was sampled from a middle-aged man in good health. The sequencing input was blood. The V and J genes are TRBV3-1 (or the pseudogene TRBV3-2) and TRBJ1-1; the D is unclear. CDR3 coding DNA: TGTGCCAGCACACATCGCCGGGGATACACTGAAGCTTTCTTT. As protein: CASTHRRGYTEAFF.